Given below is one T cell receptor beta chain in context. This CDR3 has 14 amino acids. V lost 0 bases, J lost 3 bases, and 10 bases lay in between. Germline V gene data show CDR1 as SGDLS and CDR2 as YYNGEE. This record belongs to a study of blood T cell repertoires in COVID-19. Profiling relied on immunoSEQ multiplex PCR, and the TCRdb table lists in-frame clones only, not all of them. In the table there are 65,000 to 90,000 clones, approximately 76% of which are singletons. The sample was peripheral blood. This TCR was sampled from a man between 65 and 85 years old with active or convalescent COVID-19. The chain recombines TRBV9 with TRBJ2-7; D might be TRBD1 (6 bases). The CDR3 DNA follows: TGTGCCAGCAGCGTAGGAACAGGGATCTACGAGCAGTACTTC. Translation: CASSVGTGIYEQYF.